This T cell receptor (beta chain) stems from a study of T cell responses to AZD1222 COVID-19 vaccine. This CDR3 is 13 amino acids long. The germline V and J ends were trimmed by 5 bases and 1 base, with 8 bases remaining between them. Germline assignment: CDR1 LGHDT and CDR2 YNNKEL (reference sequence). Measured with immunoSEQ multiplex PCR; TCRdb has only the in-frame clones, and not every one. The top ten hold over 3% of the sample, which has about 140,000 clones, more than 75% seen once. Study-level points and caveats: Without day 14 samples, only post-peak T cell repertoires were studied. Spike-wide coverage was observed for vaccine-associated CD4 TCRs, with dominant responses at 160-218 and 743-854. Only a handful of AZD1222 recipients, six or seven in all, had baseline seropositivity.

As concerns this clone: Its antigen is undetermined.

The clonotype comes from an adult who received the AZD1222 COVID-19 vaccine. The chain recombines TRBV3-1 (or the pseudogene TRBV3-2) with TRBJ1-2; D remains unclear. The sequencing used peripheral blood, collected 28 days after the second AZD1222 dose. CDR3 coding DNA: TGTGCCAGCAGCTTCAAGGGTAACTATGGCTACACCTTC. Encoded protein: CASSFKGNYGYTF.